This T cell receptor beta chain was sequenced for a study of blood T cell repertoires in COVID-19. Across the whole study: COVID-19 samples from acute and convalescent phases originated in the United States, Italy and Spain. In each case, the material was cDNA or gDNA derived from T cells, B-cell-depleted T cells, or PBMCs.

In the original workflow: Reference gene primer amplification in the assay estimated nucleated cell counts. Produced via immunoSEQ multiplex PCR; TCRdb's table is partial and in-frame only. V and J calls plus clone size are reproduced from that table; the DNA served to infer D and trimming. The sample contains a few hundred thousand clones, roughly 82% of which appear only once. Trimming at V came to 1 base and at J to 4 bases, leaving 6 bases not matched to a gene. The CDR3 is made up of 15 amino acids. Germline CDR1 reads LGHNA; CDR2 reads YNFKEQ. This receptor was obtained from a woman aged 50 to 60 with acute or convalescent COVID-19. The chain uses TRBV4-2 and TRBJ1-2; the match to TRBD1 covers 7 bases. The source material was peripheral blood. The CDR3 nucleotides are TGTGCCAGCAGCCAAGGTACAGGGGTCGTCTATGGCTACACCTTC. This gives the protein CASSQGTGVVYGYTF.